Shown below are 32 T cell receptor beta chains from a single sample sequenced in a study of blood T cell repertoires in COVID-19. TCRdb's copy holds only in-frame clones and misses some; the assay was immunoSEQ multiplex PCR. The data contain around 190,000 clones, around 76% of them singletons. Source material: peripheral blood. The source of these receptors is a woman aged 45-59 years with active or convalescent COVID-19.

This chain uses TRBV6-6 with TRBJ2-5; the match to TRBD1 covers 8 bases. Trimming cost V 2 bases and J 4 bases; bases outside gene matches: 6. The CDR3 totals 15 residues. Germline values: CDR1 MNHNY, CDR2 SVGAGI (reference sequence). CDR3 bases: TGTGCCAGCAGTTACCTCCAGGGGGCGGGAGAGACCCAGTACTTC. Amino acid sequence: CASSYLQGAGETQYF.

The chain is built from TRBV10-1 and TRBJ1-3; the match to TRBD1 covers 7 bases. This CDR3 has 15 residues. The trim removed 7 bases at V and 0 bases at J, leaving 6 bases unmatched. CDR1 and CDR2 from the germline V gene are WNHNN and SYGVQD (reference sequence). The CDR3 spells CASKQGPSSGNTIYF. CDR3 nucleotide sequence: TGCGCCAGCAAACAGGGGCCGAGCTCTGGAAACACCATATATTTT.

CDR3 in amino acids: CASSYGHRGTQYF. Written as DNA, the CDR3 is TGTGCCAGCAGTTACGGACACCGAGGTACGCAGTATTTT. The J gene is TRBJ2-3, the V gene TRBV6-2 or TRBV6-3, with D perhaps matching TRBD1 (5 bases). Trimming removed 2 bases at V and 8 bases at J, with 11 bases between. Germline V gene sequence: CDR1 MNHEY, CDR2 SVGEGT. This CDR3 has 13 amino acids.

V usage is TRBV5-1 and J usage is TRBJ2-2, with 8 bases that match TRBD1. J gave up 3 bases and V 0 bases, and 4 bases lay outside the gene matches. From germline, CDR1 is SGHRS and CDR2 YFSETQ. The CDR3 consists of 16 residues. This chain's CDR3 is CASSLAQGGDTGELFF. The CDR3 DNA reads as TGCGCCAGCAGCTTGGCACAGGGGGGTGACACCGGGGAGCTGTTTTTT.

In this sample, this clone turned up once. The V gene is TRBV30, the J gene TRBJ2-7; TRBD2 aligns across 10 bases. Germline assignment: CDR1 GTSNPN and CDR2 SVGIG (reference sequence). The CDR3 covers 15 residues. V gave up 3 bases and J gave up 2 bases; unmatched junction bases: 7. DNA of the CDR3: TGTGCCTGGAGGGACCTAGCGGGAGTCGCCTACGAGCAGTACTTC. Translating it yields CAWRDLAGVAYEQYF. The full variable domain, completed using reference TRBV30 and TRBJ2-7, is SQTIHQWPATLVQPVGSPLSLECTVEGTSNPNLYWYRQAAGRGLQLLFYSVGIGQISSEVPQNLSASRPQDRQFILSSKKLLLSDSGFYLCAWRDLAGVAYEQYFGPGTRLTVT.

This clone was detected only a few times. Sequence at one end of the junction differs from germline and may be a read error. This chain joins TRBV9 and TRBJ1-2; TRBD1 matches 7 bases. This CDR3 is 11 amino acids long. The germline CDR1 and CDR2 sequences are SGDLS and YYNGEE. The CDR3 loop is CASSASTGLRF. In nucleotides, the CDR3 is TGTGCCAGCAGCGCTTCGACAGGGCTACGCTTC.

The CDR3 DNA follows: TGTGCCAGCAGTTCCCACCTCTCCGGACAGGGGGCCGGCAATGAGCAGTTCTTC. It is translated as CASSSHLSGQGAGNEQFF. This rearrangement joins TRBV27 to TRBJ2-1, with 11 bases aligning to TRBD1. The CDR3 has 18 residues. Germline V gene sequence: CDR1 MNHEY, CDR2 SMNVEV (reference sequence). V was pared by 4 bases and J by 6 bases, with 14 bases of the junction left unmatched.

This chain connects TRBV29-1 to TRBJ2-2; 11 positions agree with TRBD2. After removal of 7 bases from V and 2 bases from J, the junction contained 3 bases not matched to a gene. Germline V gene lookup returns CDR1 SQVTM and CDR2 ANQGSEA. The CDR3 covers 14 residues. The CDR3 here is CSALAGGNTGELFF. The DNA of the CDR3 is TGCAGCGCTCTAGCGGGAGGCAACACCGGGGAGCTGTTTTTT.

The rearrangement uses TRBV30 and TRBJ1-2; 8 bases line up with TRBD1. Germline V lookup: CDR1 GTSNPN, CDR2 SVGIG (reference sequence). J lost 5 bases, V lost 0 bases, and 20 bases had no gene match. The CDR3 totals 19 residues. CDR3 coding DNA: TGTGCCTGGAGTGTACCCCACGGACAGGGAAGAGTCCATCTATATGGCTACACCTTC. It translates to CAWSVPHGQGRVHLYGYTF.

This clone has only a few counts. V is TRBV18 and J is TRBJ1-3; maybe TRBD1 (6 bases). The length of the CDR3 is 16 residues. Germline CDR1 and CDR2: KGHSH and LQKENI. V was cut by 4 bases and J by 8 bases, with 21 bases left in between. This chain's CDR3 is CASSRFQGPGRDTIYF. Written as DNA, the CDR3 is TGTGCCAGCTCACGCTTCCAGGGGCCTGGTCGAGACACCATATATTTT.

The CDR3, as DNA: TGCGCCAGCAGCTTGGTTTTCCAACAGAACACTGAAGCTTTCTTT. Its translation is CASSLVFQQNTEAFF. This chain connects TRBV5-1 to TRBJ1-1; D unclear. There are 15 residues in the CDR3. In germline, CDR1 is SGHRS, CDR2 YFSETQ. The V end was cut by 0 bases, the J end by 1 base, with 10 bases between.

The CDR3 DNA is TGTGCCATCAGTGAGACTAGCGGGGGAGGGGGAGCCGGGGAGCTGTTTTTT. This translates into CAISETSGGGGAGELFF. The chain carries TRBV10-3 and TRBJ2-2, with 11 bases identical to TRBD2. Germline CDR1 is ENHRY and CDR2 is SYGVKD. The length of the CDR3 is 17 residues. V lost 2 bases to trimming and J lost 6 bases; unmatched junction nucleotides: 8.

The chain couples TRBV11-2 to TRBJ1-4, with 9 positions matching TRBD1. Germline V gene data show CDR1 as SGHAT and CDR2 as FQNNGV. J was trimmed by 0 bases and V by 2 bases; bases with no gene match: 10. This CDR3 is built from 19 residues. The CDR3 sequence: CASSLRLTGGGTTNEKLFF. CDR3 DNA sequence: TGTGCCAGCAGCTTAAGATTGACAGGGGGAGGAACAACTAATGAAAAACTGTTTTTT.

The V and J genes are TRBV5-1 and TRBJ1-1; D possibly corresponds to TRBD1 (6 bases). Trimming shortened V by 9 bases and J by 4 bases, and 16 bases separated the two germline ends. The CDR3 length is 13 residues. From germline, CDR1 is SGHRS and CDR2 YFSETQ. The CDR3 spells CATQTGRGTEAFF. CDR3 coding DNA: TGCGCCACCCAGACAGGTAGAGGCACTGAAGCTTTCTTT.

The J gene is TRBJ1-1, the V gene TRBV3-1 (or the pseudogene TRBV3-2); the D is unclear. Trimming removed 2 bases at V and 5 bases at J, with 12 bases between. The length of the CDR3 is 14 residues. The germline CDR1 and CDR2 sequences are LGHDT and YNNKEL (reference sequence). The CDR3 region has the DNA TGTGCCAGCAGCCAAAAAGGGTGGGAGACTGAAGCTTTCTTT. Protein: CASSQKGWETEAFF.

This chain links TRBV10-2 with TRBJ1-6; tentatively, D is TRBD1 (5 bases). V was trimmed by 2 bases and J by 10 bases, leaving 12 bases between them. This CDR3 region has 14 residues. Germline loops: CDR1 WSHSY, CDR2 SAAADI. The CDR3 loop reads CASSEAGGGSPLHF. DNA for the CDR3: TGCGCCAGCAGTGAGGCGGGGGGAGGGTCACCCCTCCACTTT.

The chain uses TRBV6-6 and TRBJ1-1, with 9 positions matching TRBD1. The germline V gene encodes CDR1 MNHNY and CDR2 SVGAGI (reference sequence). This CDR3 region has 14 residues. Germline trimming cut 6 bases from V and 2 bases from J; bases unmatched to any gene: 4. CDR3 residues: CASSLQGANTEAFF. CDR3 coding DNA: TGTGCCAGCAGCCTACAGGGGGCCAACACTGAAGCTTTCTTT.

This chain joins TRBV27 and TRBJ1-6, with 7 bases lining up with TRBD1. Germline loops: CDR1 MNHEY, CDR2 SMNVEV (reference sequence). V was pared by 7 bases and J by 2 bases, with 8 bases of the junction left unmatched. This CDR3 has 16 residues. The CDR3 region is CASTTRTGTYNSPLHF. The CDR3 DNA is TGTGCCAGCACCACTCGGACAGGCACCTATAATTCACCCCTCCACTTT.

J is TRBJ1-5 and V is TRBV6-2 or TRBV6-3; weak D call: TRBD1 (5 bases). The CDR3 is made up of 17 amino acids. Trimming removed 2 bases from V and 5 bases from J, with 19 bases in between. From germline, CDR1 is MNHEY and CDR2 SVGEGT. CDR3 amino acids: CASSYTRRDGTYQPQHF. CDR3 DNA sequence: TGTGCCAGCAGTTACACAAGGCGGGACGGGACTTATCAGCCCCAGCATTTT.

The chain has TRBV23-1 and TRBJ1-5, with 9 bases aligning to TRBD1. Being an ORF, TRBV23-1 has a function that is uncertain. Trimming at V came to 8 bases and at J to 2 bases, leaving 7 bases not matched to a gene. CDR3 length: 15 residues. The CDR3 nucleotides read TGCGCCAGCGGCAGACAGGGGGGTTGCAATCAGCCCCAGCATTTT. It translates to CASGRQGGCNQPQHF.

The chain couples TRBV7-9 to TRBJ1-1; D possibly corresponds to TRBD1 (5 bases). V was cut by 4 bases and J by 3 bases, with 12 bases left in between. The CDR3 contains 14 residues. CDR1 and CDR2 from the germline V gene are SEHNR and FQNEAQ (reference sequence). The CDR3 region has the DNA TGTGCCAGCAGCTACAGGCGAGGTGACACTGAAGCTTTCTTT. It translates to CASSYRRGDTEAFF. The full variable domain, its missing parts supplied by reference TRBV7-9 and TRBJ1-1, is DTGVSQNPRHKITKRGQNVTFRCDPISEHNRLYWYRQTLGQGPEFLTYFQNEAQLEKSRLLSDRFSAERPKGSFSTLEIQRTEQGDSAMYLCASSYRRGDTEAFFGQGTRLTVV.

CDR3 sequence (DNA): TGTGCCAGCAGCTTGGCGGGGACCACAGATACGCAGTATTTT. Translated, it gives CASSLAGTTDTQYF. The chain employs TRBV7-2 and TRBJ2-3; D perhaps matches TRBD2 (6 bases). The germline CDR1 and CDR2 sequences are SGHTA and FQGNSA. Trimming took off 3 bases at V and 2 bases at J, with 9 bases between the two ends. This CDR3 is built from 14 residues. Looking up the rest from reference TRBV7-2 and TRBJ2-3 gives the full variable domain: GAGVSQSPSNKVTEKGKDVELRCDPISGHTALYWYRQSLGQGLEFLIYFQGNSAPDKSGLPSDRFSAERTGGSVSTLTIQRTQQEDSAVYLCASSLAGTTDTQYFGPGTRLTVL.

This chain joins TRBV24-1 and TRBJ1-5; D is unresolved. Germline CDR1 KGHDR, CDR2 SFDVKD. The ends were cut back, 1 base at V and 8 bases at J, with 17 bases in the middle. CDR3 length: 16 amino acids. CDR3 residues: CATSDLETGRREPQHF. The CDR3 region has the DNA TGTGCCACCAGTGATTTAGAGACTGGGCGGAGGGAGCCCCAGCATTTT.

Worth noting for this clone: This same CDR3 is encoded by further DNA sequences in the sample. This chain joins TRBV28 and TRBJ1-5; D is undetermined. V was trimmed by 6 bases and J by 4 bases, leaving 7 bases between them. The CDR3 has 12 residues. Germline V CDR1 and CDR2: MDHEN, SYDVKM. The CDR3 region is CASSYSNQPQHF. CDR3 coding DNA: TGTGCCAGCAGCTACTCAAATCAGCCCCAGCATTTT.

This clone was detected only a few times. The CDR3 region is CASSLNAPGTGGNIQYF. The CDR3 nucleotides read TGTGCCAGCAGTTTAAACGCTCCCGGGACAGGGGGGAACATTCAGTACTTC. The J gene is TRBJ2-4, the V gene TRBV28; 11 bases align to TRBD1. The CDR3 loop spans 17 amino acids. Germline V gene lookup returns CDR1 MDHEN and CDR2 SYDVKM. V trimming: 2 bases; J trimming: 7 bases; junction bases outside the gene matches: 10.

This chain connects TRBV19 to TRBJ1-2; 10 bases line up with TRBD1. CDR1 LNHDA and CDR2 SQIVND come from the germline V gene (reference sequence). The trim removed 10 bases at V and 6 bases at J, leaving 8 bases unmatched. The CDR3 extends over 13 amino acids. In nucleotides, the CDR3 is TGTGCCACCTCCCGGGACAGGGGTGATGGCTACACCTTC. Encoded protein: CATSRDRGDGYTF.

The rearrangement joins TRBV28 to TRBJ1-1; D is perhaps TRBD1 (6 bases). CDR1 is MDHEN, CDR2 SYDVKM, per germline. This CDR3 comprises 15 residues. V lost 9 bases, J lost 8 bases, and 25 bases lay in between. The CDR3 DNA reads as TGTGCCAGTGTTAGGGGGGGACGGGGGTTGGAAGAAGCTTTCTTT. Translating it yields CASVRGGRGLEEAFF. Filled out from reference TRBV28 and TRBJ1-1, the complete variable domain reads DVKVTQSSRYLVKRTGEKVFLECVQDMDHENMFWYRQDPGLGLRLIYFSYDVKMKEKGDIPEGYSVSREKKERFSLILESASTNQTSMYLCASVRGGRGLEEAFFGQGTRLTVV.

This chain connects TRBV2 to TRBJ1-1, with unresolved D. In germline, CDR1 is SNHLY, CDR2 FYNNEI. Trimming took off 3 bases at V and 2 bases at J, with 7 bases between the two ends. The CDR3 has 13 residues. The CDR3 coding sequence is TGTGCCAGCAGTGATCAGGCAAACACTGAAGCTTTCTTT. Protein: CASSDQANTEAFF.

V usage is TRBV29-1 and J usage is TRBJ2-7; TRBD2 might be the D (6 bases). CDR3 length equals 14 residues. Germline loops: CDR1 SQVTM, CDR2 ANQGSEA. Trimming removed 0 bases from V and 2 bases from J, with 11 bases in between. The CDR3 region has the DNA TGCAGCGTTGAAGAGTCCGGGAGTACCTACGAGCAGTACTTC. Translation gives CSVEESGSTYEQYF.

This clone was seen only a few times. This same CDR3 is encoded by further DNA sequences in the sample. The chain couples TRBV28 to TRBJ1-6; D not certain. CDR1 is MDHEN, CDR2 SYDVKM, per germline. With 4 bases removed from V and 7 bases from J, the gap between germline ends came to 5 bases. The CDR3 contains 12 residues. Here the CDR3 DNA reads TGTGCCAGCAGTTCGGGGAATTCACCCCTCCACTTT. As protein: CASSSGNSPLHF.

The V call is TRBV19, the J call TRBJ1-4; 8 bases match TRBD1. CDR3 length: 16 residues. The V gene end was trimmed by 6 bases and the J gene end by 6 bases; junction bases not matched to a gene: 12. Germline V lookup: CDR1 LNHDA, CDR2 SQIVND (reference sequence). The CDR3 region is CASSPRRDRTHEKLFF. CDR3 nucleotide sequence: TGTGCCAGTAGCCCCAGGCGGGACAGGACCCATGAAAAACTGTTTTTT. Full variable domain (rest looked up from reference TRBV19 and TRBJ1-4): DGGITQSPKYLFRKEGQNVTLSCEQNLNHDAMYWYRQDPGQGLRLIYYSQIVNDFQKGDIAEGYSVSREKKESFPLTVTSAQKNPTAFYLCASSPRRDRTHEKLFFGSGTQLSVL.

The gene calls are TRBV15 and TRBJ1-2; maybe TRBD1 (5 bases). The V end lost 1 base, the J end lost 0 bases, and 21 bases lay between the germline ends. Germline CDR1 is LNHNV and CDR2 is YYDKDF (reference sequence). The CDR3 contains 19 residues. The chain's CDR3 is CATSRGGGGVPSANYGYTF. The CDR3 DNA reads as TGTGCCACCAGCAGAGGGGGCGGGGGGGTCCCCTCCGCTAACTATGGCTACACCTTC.